This T cell receptor (beta chain) was retrieved from a study of beta chain features in type 1 diabetes. Overall study findings and caveats: Patients' naive, central memory and regulatory TCRB repertoires appeared more alike than those of healthy donors. Moderate but significant shortening of TCRB CDR3s was recorded in all four CD4+ subsets from Type 1 diabetes patients. In patients and controls equally, PCR might favor templates that are shorter.

Notes on this clone: The antigen is unknown.

Expressed TCRB transcripts were sequenced because the isolated RNA had all been reverse transcribed beforehand. Here immunoSEQ multiplex PCR was the method, and the copy in TCRdb shows in-frame clones only, minus some. Among about 330,000 clones listed, 11% were seen once. Central memory, naive, regulatory and stem cell-like memory CD4+ cells were sorted by CD45RO/CCR7/CD25/CD127/CD95/CD27. This CDR3 comprises 17 residues. Per the germline V gene, CDR1 is SGHVS and CDR2 is FNYEAQ. The trim removed 6 bases at V and 2 bases at J, leaving 14 bases unmatched. This sequence joins TRBV7-6 and TRBJ2-7, with 9 bases lining up with TRBD1. Sequencing input: naive CD4+ T cells from blood. This clonotype was sampled from a woman in her thirties in good health. CDR3 residues: CASRQGQGGVGAYEQYF. CDR3 DNA sequence: TGTGCCAGCAGGCAGGGACAGGGAGGAGTAGGGGCCTACGAGCAGTACTTC.